Shown below are 16 T cell receptor beta chains from a single sample sequenced in a study of T cells in Graves' hyperthyroidism and ophthalmopathy. Amplified TCR beta CDR3 regions derived from RNA transcripts. First-round RT-PCR targeting the TCR CDR3 was performed with the HTBI primer set. TCRdb analysed the multiplex PCR reads with MiXCR anew, one entry per CDR3 protein. Of some 300,000 distinct CDR3 sequences listed, more than 10% were seen once; the top ten hold almost 8%. The specimen sequenced was blood. These TCRs come from a woman in her 30s with Graves' hyperthyroidism that later progressed to Graves' ophthalmopathy.

This chain connects TRBV29-1 to TRBJ2-1; 9 bases agree with TRBD2. Trimming took 7 bases from V and 1 from J; bases not matched to a gene: 17. This CDR3 is 18 amino acids long. Germline-derived CDR1 and CDR2 are SQVTM and ANQGSEA. The CDR3 coding sequence is TGCAGCGCTCTACCCTTCCTGACTAGCGGCGGGTCCTACAATGAGCAGTTCTTC. Translated: CSALPFLTSGGSYNEQFF.

This clonotype was found many times. The V call is TRBV5-5, the J call TRBJ2-5; D is possibly TRBD1 (6 bases). Germline loops: CDR1 SGHKS, CDR2 YYEKEE (reference sequence). The V end lost 4 bases, the J end lost 2 bases, and 12 bases lay between the germline ends. This CDR3 has 14 residues. Here the CDR3 DNA reads TGTGCCAGCAGCCGTCCAGGGGAGCAAGAGACCCAGTACTTC. The encoded protein is CASSRPGEQETQYF. The whole variable domain, filled in from reference TRBV5-5 and TRBJ2-5, reads DAGVTQSPTHLIKTRGQQVTLRCSPISGHKSVSWYQQVLGQGPQFIFQYYEKEERGRGNFPDRFSARQFPNYSSELNVNALLLGDSALYLCASSRPGEQETQYFGPGTRLLVL.

There are many counts of this clonotype. The J gene is TRBJ2-7, the V gene TRBV9, with D perhaps TRBD2 (7 bases). This CDR3 is 12 amino acids long. The V gene lost 3 bases and the J gene lost 7 bases, with 11 bases spanning the gap. The germline V gene encodes CDR1 SGDLS and CDR2 YYNGEE. Here the CDR3 reads CASSAEGGEQYF. CDR3 DNA: TGTGCCAGCAGCGCCGAGGGGGGGGAGCAGTACTTC. The whole variable domain, filled in from reference TRBV9 and TRBJ2-7, reads DSGVTQTPKHLITATGQRVTLRCSPRSGDLSVYWYQQSLDQGLQFLIQYYNGEERAKGNILERFSAQQFPDLHSELNLSSLELGDSALYFCASSAEGGEQYFGPGTRLTVT.

This clonotype has ten or more counts. This sequence joins TRBV6-1 and TRBJ2-7; D call uncertain. CDR1 is MNHNS and CDR2 is SASEGT in the germline V gene. Trimming pared 2 bases from V and 1 base from J, leaving 6 bases between. CDR3 length: 13 residues. In DNA form, the CDR3 reads TGTGCCAGCAGTGAAAACGGGTCCTACGAGCAGTACTTC. Translating it yields CASSENGSYEQYF.

This clonotype was found many times. The rearrangement uses TRBV15 and TRBJ2-7; no clear D. CDR1 is LNHNV and CDR2 is YYDKDF in the germline V gene (reference sequence). This CDR3 comprises 13 residues. V lost 0 bases to trimming and J lost 6 bases, with 9 bases between them. The DNA of the CDR3 is TGTGCCACCAGCAGAGATGGCACAACCGAGCAGTACTTC. This translates into CATSRDGTTEQYF. The full variable domain, rest sourced from reference TRBV15 and TRBJ2-7, is DAMVIQNPRYQVTQFGKPVTLSCSQTLNHNVMYWYQQKSSQAPKLLFHYYDKDFNNEADTPDNFQSRRPNTSFCFLDIRSPGLGDTAMYLCATSRDGTTEQYFGPGTRLTVT.

This clonotype was seen ten or more times. The V and J genes are TRBV7-2 and TRBJ2-5; 9 bases are shared with TRBD2. The V gene end was trimmed by 1 base and the J gene end by 1 base; junction bases not matched to a gene: 4. CDR1 and CDR2 (germline): SGHTA, FQGNSA. The CDR3 has 16 residues. CDR3 sequence (DNA): TGTGCCAGCAGCTTAGAGGCGGGAGGGGCCCAAGAGACCCAGTACTTC. As protein: CASSLEAGGAQETQYF.

The chain employs TRBV19 and TRBJ2-1; D possibly corresponds to TRBD2 (6 bases). Germline V lookup: CDR1 LNHDA, CDR2 SQIVND (reference sequence). The CDR3 runs 15 residues. The V gene lost 6 bases and the J gene lost 2 bases, with 14 bases spanning the gap. CDR3 nucleotides: TGTGCCAGTAGGACCCAGGGACTTGCCTACAATGAGCAGTTCTTC. Its translation: CASRTQGLAYNEQFF.

This clonotype was seen repeatedly, ten times or more. The chain employs TRBV14 and TRBJ2-1, with D possibly being TRBD2 (5 bases). V was pared by 6 bases and J by 6 bases, with 15 bases between. The germline V gene encodes CDR1 SGHDN and CDR2 FVKESK. This CDR3 region has 14 residues. DNA for the CDR3: TGTGCCAGCAGGTTAGACGGGGAAGGCAATGAGCAGTTCTTC. Translation: CASRLDGEGNEQFF.

This clonotype was seen ten or more times. The J gene is TRBJ2-3, the V gene TRBV20-1; D is possibly TRBD1 (5 bases). The germline V and J ends were trimmed by 0 bases and 1 base, with 5 bases remaining between them. The germline gives CDR1 DFQATT, CDR2 SNEGSKA (reference sequence). The CDR3 is made up of 13 amino acids. The CDR3 DNA sequence: TGCAGTGCTAGAGAAGGGGGCACAGATACGCAGTATTTT. It translates to CSAREGGTDTQYF.

Ten or more counts support this clonotype. The J gene is TRBJ1-1, the V gene TRBV12-3 or TRBV12-4, with TRBD1 matching 8 bases. The V segment lost 6 bases and the J segment 0 bases; nucleotides outside the gene matches: 9. The CDR3 is 16 residues long. CDR3 sequence: CASSPLGTGLNTEAFF. CDR3 in DNA: TGTGCCAGCAGCCCCCTCGGGACAGGCTTGAACACTGAAGCTTTCTTT.

This clonotype was observed many times. The chain recombines TRBV16 with TRBJ1-1; no clear D. Germline-derived CDR1 and CDR2 are KGHSY and FQNENV. The length of the CDR3 is 13 residues. V lost 4 bases and J lost 6, with 12 bases in between. CDR3 bases: TGTGCCAGCAGCCTAGGGTTTGACGCTGAAGCTTTCTTT. It encodes CASSLGFDAEAFF.

The chain uses TRBV12-3 or TRBV12-4 and TRBJ1-1; TRBD1 matches at 11 bases. The CDR3 loop spans 15 amino acids. With 6 bases clipped from V and 4 bases from J, the junction kept 7 bases outside the gene matches. CDR3: CASRTTGQGGTEAFF. CDR3 nucleotide sequence: TGTGCCAGCAGGACTACGGGACAGGGGGGCACTGAAGCTTTCTTT.

This clonotype was seen repeatedly, ten times or more. V gene TRBV20-1 combines with J gene TRBJ2-5; 8 bases match TRBD2. CDR1 DFQATT and CDR2 SNEGSKA come from the germline V gene (reference sequence). The J segment lost 2 bases and the V segment lost 0 bases, leaving 5 bases of the junction unmatched. The CDR3 contains 15 residues. The CDR3 spells CSARDISGEQETQYF. CDR3 DNA sequence: TGCAGTGCTAGAGACATTAGCGGGGAACAAGAGACCCAGTACTTC.

The chain has TRBV7-9 and TRBJ2-2, with D possibly being TRBD1 (6 bases). Trimming took 1 base from V and 5 from J, leaving 11 bases between them. The germline gives CDR1 SEHNR, CDR2 FQNEAQ (reference sequence). This CDR3 comprises 15 residues. The CDR3 here is CASSLGGQGTGELFF. The CDR3 region has the DNA TGTGCCAGCAGCTTAGGGGGTCAGGGGACCGGGGAGCTGTTTTTT.

This clonotype was seen repeatedly, ten times or more. The CDR3 loop reads CSARRAGSSYNEQFF. The CDR3 coding sequence is TGCAGTGCTAGAAGAGCGGGCAGCTCCTACAATGAGCAGTTCTTC. This chain links TRBV20-1 with TRBJ2-1; a possible D gene is TRBD2 (6 bases). The ends were cut back, 2 bases at V and 0 bases at J, with 11 bases in the middle. CDR1 is DFQATT and CDR2 is SNEGSKA in the germline V gene (reference sequence). This CDR3 contains 15 residues.

Ten or more counts support this clonotype. The V call is TRBV28, the J call TRBJ2-2, with 7 nucleotides matching TRBD1. The length of the CDR3 is 14 residues. The germline V gene has CDR1 MDHEN and CDR2 SYDVKM. Trimming cost V 6 bases and J 4 bases; bases outside gene matches: 5. The CDR3 DNA reads as TGTGCCAGCAGCTTTACAGGGGCCACCGGGGAGCTGTTTTTT. This gives the protein CASSFTGATGELFF.